Listed here are 12 T cell receptor beta chains from one sample, sequenced in a study of cytomegalovirus exposure and HLA in healthy donors. Both 60 Vbeta primers and 13 Jbeta primers went into the PCR. Sequencing used immunoSEQ multiplex PCR; TCRdb keeps in-frame clones, though not all of them. The sample holds about 160,000 clones, roughly 85% seen once. Sequenced: PBMCs. These receptors were obtained from a boy between 2 and 10 years old in good health and CMV-seronegative.

This rearrangement joins TRBV7-9 to TRBJ2-1, with 9 bases lining up with TRBD2. Germline loops: CDR1 SEHNR, CDR2 FQNEAQ (reference sequence). The CDR3 has 15 amino acids. V trimming: 5 bases; J trimming: 7 bases; junction bases outside the gene matches: 9. The CDR3 sequence: CASSPSGVIGNEQFF. As DNA, the CDR3 is TGTGCCAGCAGCCCTAGCGGGGTCATTGGTAATGAGCAGTTCTTC.

The chain combines TRBV5-1 with TRBJ2-7; 10 positions match TRBD1. Trimming took 5 bases from V and 6 from J; bases not matched to a gene: 5. The CDR3 is 13 residues long. Germline CDR1 and CDR2: SGHRS and YFSETQ. The CDR3 DNA is TGCGCCAGCAGATGGGACAGGGGATCCGAGCAGTACGTC. It codes for CASRWDRGSEQYV.

CDR3: CASSSKRGKLFF. The DNA of the CDR3 is TGTGCCAGCAGCTCTAAGCGCGGTAAACTGTTTTTT. The chain links TRBV6-5 to TRBJ1-4; D is ambiguous. CDR1 MNHEY and CDR2 SVGAGI come from the germline V gene. V was shortened by 6 bases and J by 11 bases, with 13 bases between the two germline ends. The CDR3 has 12 amino acids.

This clone came up once. The chain uses TRBV2 and TRBJ2-1, with D perhaps matching TRBD2 (6 bases). The germline V gene encodes CDR1 SNHLY and CDR2 FYNNEI. The V and J ends lost 11 bases and 7 bases respectively, with 6 bases between them. The CDR3 totals 9 residues. The DNA for the CDR3 is TGTGCCCGGGGGAATGAGCAGTTCTTC. Its protein product is CARGNEQFF. Full variable domain (remainder filled in from reference TRBV2 and TRBJ2-1): EPEVTQTPSHQVTQMGQEVILRCVPISNHLYFYWYRQILGQKVEFLVSFYNNEISEKSEIFDDQFSVERPDGSNFTLKIRSTKLEDSAMYFCARGNEQFFGPGTRLTVL.

The chain joins TRBV11-2 to TRBJ1-1; D is possibly TRBD1 (5 bases). The CDR3 contains 14 residues. V dropped 1 base and J dropped 4 bases, with 10 bases sitting between them. CDR1 and CDR2 from the germline V gene are SGHAT and FQNNGV. CDR3: CASSLGVRGTEAFF. CDR3 coding DNA: TGTGCCAGCAGCTTAGGAGTAAGGGGCACTGAAGCTTTCTTT.

Remarks on this clone: This same CDR3 is encoded by further DNA sequences in the sample. The chain uses TRBV28 and TRBJ1-5, with TRBD1 matching 7 bases. With 2 bases clipped from V and 6 bases from J, the junction kept 1 base outside the gene matches. The CDR3 totals 13 residues. Germline values: CDR1 MDHEN, CDR2 SYDVKM. CDR3 sequence (DNA): TGTGCCAGCAGTTTAGCAGGGGGTCAGCCCCAGCATTTT. Translation gives CASSLAGGQPQHF.

This clone was seen only once. The chain joins TRBV6-1 to TRBJ2-5; maybe TRBD2 (5 bases). Germline values: CDR1 MNHNS, CDR2 SASEGT. The CDR3 covers 15 residues. Trimming left V 5 bases short and J 5 bases short, with 18 bases between. The DNA of the CDR3 is TGTGCCAGCAGTTCCACTAGGGCGAGGTGGGAGACCCAGTACTTC. Translating gives CASSSTRARWETQYF.

Note on this clone: This sample also contains other DNA sequences that code for the same CDR3. The chain is built from TRBV10-3 and TRBJ2-5, with 9 bases matching TRBD2. The CDR3 contains 13 residues. J gave up 1 base and V 9 bases, and 3 bases lay outside the gene matches. In germline, CDR1 is ENHRY, CDR2 SYGVKD. The CDR3, as DNA: TGTGCCATTAGCGGGGGACTCCAAGAGACCCAGTACTTC. Translated: CAISGGLQETQYF.

The chain couples TRBV27 to TRBJ2-2; TRBD2 might be the D (6 bases). CDR1 is MNHEY, CDR2 SMNVEV, per germline (reference sequence). The ends were cut back, 4 bases at V and 7 bases at J, with 19 bases in the middle. This CDR3 spans 16 amino acids. The CDR3 loop is CASSSPTRSVHGELFF. The DNA of the CDR3 is TGTGCCAGCAGTTCCCCGACTAGATCGGTTCACGGGGAGCTGTTTTTT.

The V call is TRBV9, the J call TRBJ1-1; D is ambiguous. The germline gives CDR1 SGDLS, CDR2 YYNGEE. CDR3 length equals 15 residues. Trimming took 0 bases from V and 2 from J, leaving 11 bases between them. CDR3 region: CASSVGGEANTEAFF. The DNA for the CDR3 is TGTGCCAGCAGCGTAGGGGGAGAAGCCAACACTGAAGCTTTCTTT.

The rearrangement joins TRBV6-4 to TRBJ2-7; TRBD2 might be the D (6 bases). The CDR3 contains 17 residues. Germline CDR1 and CDR2: MRHNA and SNTAGT. V was clipped by 3 bases and J by 2 bases, with 20 bases between them. The chain's CDR3 is CASSDKRAEEDTYEQYV. The CDR3 DNA reads as TGTGCCAGCAGTGATAAGCGGGCCGAGGAAGACACCTACGAGCAGTACGTC.

The chain is built from TRBV6-1 and TRBJ1-1, with D uncertain. Germline CDR1 reads MNHNS; CDR2 reads SASEGT. The CDR3 covers 15 residues. The germline V and J ends were trimmed by 6 bases and 4 bases, with 18 bases remaining between them. The CDR3 here is CASSQAATIGTEAFF. The CDR3 DNA reads TGTGCCAGCAGCCAAGCTGCCACGATCGGCACTGAAGCTTTCTTT.